This T cell receptor (beta chain) derives from a study of blood T cell repertoires in COVID-19. Study summary: The origin of the acute and convalescent COVID-19 samples was the United States, Italy and Spain. The analysed material was cDNA or gDNA that came from T cells, B-cell-depleted T cells, or PBMCs.

The authors' processing: For nucleated cells, counts were estimated from reference gene primer amplification. Clones were sequenced by immunoSEQ multiplex PCR, and TCRdb holds only the in-frame ones, with some missing. V and J calls and clone size come straight from that table; D and trimming were deduced from the DNA. The repertoire consists of some 410,000 clones, with approximately 87% occurring once and the leading ten covering approximately 0.96%. Adults between roughly 18 and 89 years of age took part from 20 to 25 US areas. The germline gives CDR1 MNHEY, CDR2 SVGAGI. V was trimmed by 2 bases and J by 1 base, leaving 11 bases between them. The CDR3 covers 15 residues.

The V call is TRBV6-5, the J call TRBJ1-1, with D perhaps matching TRBD1 (6 bases). Source material: PBMCs or T cells enriched from blood (not recorded which). The TCR originated in a woman aged 25 to 39 with acute COVID-19. The CDR3 DNA reads TGTGCCAGCAGTTACCGGACAGTCCCGAACACTGAAGCTTTCTTT. It translates to CASSYRTVPNTEAFF.